This T cell receptor beta chain was sequenced during a study of shared clonotypes between healthy human individuals. Study-level findings and limits: A handful of donors shared around 5% of their naive CD4 clonotypes.

CD45RA+ naive and CD45RA-negative memory subsets were separated from CD4+ cells. The trim removed 9 bases at V and 4 bases at J, leaving 6 bases unmatched. Germline V gene sequence: CDR1 MDHEN, CDR2 SYDVKM. This CDR3 has 14 amino acids. It was across several immunoSEQ plates that each subset's genomic DNA was evenly split. Only in-frame clones appear in the TCRdb table, and some are missing; sequencing was by immunoSEQ multiplex PCR. Of about 1 million clones in the sample, about 76% were seen once. With regard to this clone: Its antigen is unknown.

Sequenced sample: memory CD4+ T cells sorted from blood. Subset of the sample: CD45RA-negative fraction. The chain couples TRBV28 to TRBJ1-6, with TRBD1 matching over 7 bases. The receptor comes from a man between 18 and 35 years old in good health. This CDR3 is CASHGDSYNSPLHF. The CDR3 DNA sequence: TGTGCCAGTCACGGGGACAGTTATAATTCACCCCTCCACTTT.